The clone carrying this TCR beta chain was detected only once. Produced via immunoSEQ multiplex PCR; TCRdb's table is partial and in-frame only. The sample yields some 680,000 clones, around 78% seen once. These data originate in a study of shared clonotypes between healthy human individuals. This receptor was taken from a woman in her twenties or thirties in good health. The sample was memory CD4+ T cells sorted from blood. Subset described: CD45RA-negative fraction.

CDR3 sequence: CASSLVLAGATDTQYF. In nucleotides, the CDR3 is TGTGCCAGCAGCTTAGTACTAGCGGGAGCCACAGATACGCAGTATTTT. This chain connects TRBV7-9 to TRBJ2-3, with TRBD2 identical over 11 bases. V dropped 1 base and J dropped 2; count of bases not matched to a gene: 2. Germline CDR1 SEHNR, CDR2 FQNEAQ (reference sequence). The CDR3 consists of 16 residues.